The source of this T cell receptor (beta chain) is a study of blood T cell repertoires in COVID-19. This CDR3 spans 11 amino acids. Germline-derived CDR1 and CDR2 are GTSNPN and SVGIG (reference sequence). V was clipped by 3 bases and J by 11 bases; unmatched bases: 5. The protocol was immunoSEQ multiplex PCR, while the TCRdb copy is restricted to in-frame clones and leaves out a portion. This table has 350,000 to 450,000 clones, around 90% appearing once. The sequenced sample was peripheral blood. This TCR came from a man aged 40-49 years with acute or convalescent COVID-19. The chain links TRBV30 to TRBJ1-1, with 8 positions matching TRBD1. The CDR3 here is CAWRDRGFAFF. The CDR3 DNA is TGTGCCTGGAGAGACAGGGGCTTCGCTTTCTTT.